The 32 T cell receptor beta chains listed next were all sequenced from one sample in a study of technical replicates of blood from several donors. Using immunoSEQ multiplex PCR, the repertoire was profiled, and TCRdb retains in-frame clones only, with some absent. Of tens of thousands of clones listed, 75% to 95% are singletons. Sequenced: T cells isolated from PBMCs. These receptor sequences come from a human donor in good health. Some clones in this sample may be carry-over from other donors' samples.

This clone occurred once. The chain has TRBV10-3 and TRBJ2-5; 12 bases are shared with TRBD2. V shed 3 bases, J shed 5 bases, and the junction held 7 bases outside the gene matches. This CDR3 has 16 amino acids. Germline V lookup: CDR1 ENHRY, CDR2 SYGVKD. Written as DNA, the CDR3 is TGTGCCATCAGTGATACCCTAGCGGGGGGGCGGGAGACCCAGTACTTC. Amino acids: CAISDTLAGGRETQYF.

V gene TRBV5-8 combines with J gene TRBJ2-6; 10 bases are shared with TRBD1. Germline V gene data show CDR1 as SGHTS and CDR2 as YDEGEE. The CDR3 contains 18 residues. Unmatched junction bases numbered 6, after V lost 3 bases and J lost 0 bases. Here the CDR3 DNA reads TGTGCCAGCAGCTCCGGGACAGGGGCCCTCTCTGGGGCCAACGTCCTGACTTTC. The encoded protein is CASSSGTGALSGANVLTF.

This chain's CDR3 is CASRQGRGDTQYF. The CDR3 coding sequence is TGTGCCAGTAGGCAGGGCCGGGGGGATACGCAGTATTTT. V and J are TRBV19 and TRBJ2-3; D perhaps matches TRBD2 (6 bases). CDR3 length: 13 amino acids. Germline V lookup: CDR1 LNHDA, CDR2 SQIVND (reference sequence). Trimming left V 6 bases short and J 6 bases short, with 13 bases between.

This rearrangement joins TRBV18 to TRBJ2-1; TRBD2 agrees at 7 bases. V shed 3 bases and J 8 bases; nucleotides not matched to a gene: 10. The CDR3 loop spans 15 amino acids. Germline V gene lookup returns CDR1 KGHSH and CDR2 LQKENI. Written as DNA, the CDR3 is TGTGCCAGCTCACCCCAGACTAGCTTTAGTTATGAGCAGTTCTTC. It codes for CASSPQTSFSYEQFF. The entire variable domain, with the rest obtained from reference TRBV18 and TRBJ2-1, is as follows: NAGVMQNPRHLVRRRGQEARLRCSPMKGHSHVYWYRQLPEEGLKFMVYLQKENIIDESGMPKERFSAEFPKEGPSILRIQQVVRGDSAAYFCASSPQTSFSYEQFFGPGTRLTVL.

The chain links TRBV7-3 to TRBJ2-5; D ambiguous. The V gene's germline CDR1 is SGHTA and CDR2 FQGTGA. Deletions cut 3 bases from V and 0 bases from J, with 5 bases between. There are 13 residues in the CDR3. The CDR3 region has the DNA TGTGCCAGCAGCTTGACTCACCAAGAGACCCAGTACTTC. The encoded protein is CASSLTHQETQYF.

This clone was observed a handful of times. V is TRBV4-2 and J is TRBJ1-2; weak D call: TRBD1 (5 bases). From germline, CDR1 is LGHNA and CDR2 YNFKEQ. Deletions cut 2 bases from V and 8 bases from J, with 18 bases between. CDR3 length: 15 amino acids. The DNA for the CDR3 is TGTGCCAGCAGCCAATCGAAGGGACTCTATATCGGCTACACCTTC. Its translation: CASSQSKGLYIGYTF.

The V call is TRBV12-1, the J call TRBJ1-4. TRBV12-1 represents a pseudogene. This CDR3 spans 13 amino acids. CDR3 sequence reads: CASSPRTEGKLFF. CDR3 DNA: TGTGCCAGCAGCCCAAGAACAGAGGGAAAACTGTTTTTT.

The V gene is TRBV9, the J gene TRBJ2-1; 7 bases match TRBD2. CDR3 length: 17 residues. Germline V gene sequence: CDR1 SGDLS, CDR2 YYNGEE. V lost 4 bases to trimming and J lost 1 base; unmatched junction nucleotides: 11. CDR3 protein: CASSPGGGSQSYNEQFF. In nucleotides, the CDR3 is TGTGCCAGCAGCCCCGGAGGCGGGAGTCAATCCTACAATGAGCAGTTCTTC. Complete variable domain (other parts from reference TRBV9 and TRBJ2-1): DSGVTQTPKHLITATGQRVTLRCSPRSGDLSVYWYQQSLDQGLQFLIQYYNGEERAKGNILERFSAQQFPDLHSELNLSSLELGDSALYFCASSPGGGSQSYNEQFFGPGTRLTVL.

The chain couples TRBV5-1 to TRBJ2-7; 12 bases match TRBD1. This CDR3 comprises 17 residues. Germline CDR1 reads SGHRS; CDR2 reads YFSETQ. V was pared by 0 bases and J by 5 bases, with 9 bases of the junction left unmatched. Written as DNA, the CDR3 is TGCGCCAGCAGCTTGGATTTGGCCGGGACAGGGGGCGACGAGCAGTACTTC. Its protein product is CASSLDLAGTGGDEQYF.

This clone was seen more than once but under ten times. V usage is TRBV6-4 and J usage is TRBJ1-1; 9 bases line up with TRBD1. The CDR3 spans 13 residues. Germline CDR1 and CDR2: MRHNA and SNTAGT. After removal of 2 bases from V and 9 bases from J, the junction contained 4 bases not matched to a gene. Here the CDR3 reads CASSDPGQGKAFF. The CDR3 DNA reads TGTGCCAGCAGTGACCCAGGACAGGGGAAAGCTTTCTTT.

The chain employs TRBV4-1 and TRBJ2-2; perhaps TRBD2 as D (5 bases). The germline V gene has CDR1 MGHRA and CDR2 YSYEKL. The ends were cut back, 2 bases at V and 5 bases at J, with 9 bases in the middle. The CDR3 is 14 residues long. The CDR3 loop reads CASSQPSRTGELFF. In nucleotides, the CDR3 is TGCGCCAGCAGCCAACCTAGCCGGACCGGGGAGCTGTTTTTT.

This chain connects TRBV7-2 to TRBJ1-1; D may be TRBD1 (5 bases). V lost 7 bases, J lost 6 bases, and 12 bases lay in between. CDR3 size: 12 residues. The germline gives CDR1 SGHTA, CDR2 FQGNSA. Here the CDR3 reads CASTQSRAEAFF. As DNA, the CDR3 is TGTGCCAGCACTCAAAGCAGGGCTGAAGCTTTCTTT.

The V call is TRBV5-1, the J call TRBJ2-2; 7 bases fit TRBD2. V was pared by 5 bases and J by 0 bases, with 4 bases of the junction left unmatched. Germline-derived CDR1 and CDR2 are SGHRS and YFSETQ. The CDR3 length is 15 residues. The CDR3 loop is CASRLGGANTGELFF. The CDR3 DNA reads TGCGCCAGCAGACTTGGGGGGGCGAACACCGGGGAGCTGTTTTTT.

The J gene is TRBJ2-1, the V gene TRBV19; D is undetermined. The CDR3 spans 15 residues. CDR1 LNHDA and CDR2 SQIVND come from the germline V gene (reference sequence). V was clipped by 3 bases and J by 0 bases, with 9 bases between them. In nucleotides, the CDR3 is TGTGCCAGTAGTATTCAAGAGAGCTCCTACAATGAGCAGTTCTTC. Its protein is CASSIQESSYNEQFF.

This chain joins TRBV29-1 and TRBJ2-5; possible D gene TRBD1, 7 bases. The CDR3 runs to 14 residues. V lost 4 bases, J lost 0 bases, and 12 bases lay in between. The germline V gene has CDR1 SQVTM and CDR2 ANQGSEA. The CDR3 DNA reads TGCAGCGTTGCAGACAGGGACTACCAAGAGACCCAGTACTTC. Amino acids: CSVADRDYQETQYF.

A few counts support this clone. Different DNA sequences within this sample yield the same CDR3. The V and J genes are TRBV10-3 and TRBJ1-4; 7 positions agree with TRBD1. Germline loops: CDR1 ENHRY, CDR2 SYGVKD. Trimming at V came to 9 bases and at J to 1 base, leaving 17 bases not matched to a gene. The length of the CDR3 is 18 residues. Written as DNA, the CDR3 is TGTGCCATACCGAAAAGGACAGGCAAGAGGGGAACTAATGAAAAACTGTTTTTT. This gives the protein CAIPKRTGKRGTNEKLFF.

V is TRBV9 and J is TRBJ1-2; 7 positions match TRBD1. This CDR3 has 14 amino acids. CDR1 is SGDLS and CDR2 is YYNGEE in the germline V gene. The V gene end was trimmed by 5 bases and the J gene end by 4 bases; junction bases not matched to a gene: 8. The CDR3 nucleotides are TGTGCCAGCAGTAACAACAGGGGTACCTATGGCTACACCTTC. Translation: CASSNNRGTYGYTF.

This CDR3 is CASSRAGTSTDTQYF. The CDR3, as DNA: TGTGCCAGCAGCCGAGCGGGAACTAGCACAGATACGCAGTATTTT. This chain joins TRBV7-9 and TRBJ2-3; 7 positions agree with TRBD2. Germline V gene data show CDR1 as SEHNR and CDR2 as FQNEAQ (reference sequence). This CDR3 has 15 amino acids. The trim removed 5 bases at V and 0 bases at J, leaving 5 bases unmatched. Combining the CDR3 with reference TRBV7-9 and TRBJ2-3 gives the whole variable domain DTGVSQNPRHKITKRGQNVTFRCDPISEHNRLYWYRQTLGQGPEFLTYFQNEAQLEKSRLLSDRFSAERPKGSFSTLEIQRTEQGDSAMYLCASSRAGTSTDTQYFGPGTRLTVL.

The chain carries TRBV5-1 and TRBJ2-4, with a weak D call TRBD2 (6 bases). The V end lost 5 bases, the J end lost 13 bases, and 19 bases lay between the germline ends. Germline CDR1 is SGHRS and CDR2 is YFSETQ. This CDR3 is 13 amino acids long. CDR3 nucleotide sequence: TGCGCCAGCAGGGAGCCGGGGGAGGAGAAACAGTACTTC. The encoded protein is CASREPGEEKQYF. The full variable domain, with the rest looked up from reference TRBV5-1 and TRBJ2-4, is KAGVTQTPRYLIKTRGQQVTLSCSPISGHRSVSWYQQTPGQGLQFLFEYFSETQRNKGNFPGRFSGRQFSNSRSEMNVSTLELGDSALYLCASREPGEEKQYFGAGTRLSVL.

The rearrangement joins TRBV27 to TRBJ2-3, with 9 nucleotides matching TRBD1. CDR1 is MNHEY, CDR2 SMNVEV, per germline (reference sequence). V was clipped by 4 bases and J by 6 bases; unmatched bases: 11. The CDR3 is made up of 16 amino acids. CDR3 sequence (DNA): TGTGCCAGCAGTTCCAAGACAGGGGGTCTTCGCGATACGCAGTATTTT. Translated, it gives CASSSKTGGLRDTQYF.

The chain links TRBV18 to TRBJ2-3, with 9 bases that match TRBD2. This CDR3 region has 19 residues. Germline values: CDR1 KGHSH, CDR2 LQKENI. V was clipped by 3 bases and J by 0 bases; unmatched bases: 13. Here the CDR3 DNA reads TGTGCCAGCTCACCGAAAGCGGGAGGCCAAACCTCTAGCACAGATACGCAGTATTTT. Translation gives CASSPKAGGQTSSTDTQYF. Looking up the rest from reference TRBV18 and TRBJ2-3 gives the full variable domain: NAGVMQNPRHLVRRRGQEARLRCSPMKGHSHVYWYRQLPEEGLKFMVYLQKENIIDESGMPKERFSAEFPKEGPSILRIQQVVRGDSAAYFCASSPKAGGQTSSTDTQYFGPGTRLTVL.

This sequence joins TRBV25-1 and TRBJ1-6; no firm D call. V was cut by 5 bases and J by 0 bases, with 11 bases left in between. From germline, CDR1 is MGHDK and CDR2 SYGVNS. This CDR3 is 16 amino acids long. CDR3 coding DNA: TGTGCCAGCAGTACGTCCTGGAGCTCCTATAATTCACCCCTCCACTTT. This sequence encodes CASSTSWSSYNSPLHF.

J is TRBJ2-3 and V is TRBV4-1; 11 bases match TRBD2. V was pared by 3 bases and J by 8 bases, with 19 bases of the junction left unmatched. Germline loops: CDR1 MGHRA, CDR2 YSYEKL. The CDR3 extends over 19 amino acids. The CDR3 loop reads CASSHGGSGRAQSQGTQYF. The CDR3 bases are TGCGCCAGCAGCCACGGTGGTAGCGGGAGGGCCCAATCACAGGGTACGCAGTATTTT.

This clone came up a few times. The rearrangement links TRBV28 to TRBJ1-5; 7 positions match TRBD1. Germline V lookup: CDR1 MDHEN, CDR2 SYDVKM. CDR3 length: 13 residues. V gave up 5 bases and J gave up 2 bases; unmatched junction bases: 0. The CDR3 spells CASSDRGNQPQHF. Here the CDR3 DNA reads TGTGCCAGCAGTGACAGGGGCAATCAGCCCCAGCATTTT.

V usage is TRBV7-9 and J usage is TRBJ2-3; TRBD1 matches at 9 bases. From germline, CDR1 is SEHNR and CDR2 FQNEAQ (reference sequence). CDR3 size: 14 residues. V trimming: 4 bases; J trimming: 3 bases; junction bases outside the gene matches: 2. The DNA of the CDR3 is TGTGCCAGCAGCTCGGGACAGGGTACAGATACGCAGTATTTT. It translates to CASSSGQGTDTQYF.

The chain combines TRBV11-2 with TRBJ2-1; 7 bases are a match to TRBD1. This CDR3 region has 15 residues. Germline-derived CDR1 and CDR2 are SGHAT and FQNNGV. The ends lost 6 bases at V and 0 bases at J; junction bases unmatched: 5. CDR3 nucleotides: TGTGCCAGCAGTTTTCGACAGGGCTCCTACAATGAGCAGTTCTTC. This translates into CASSFRQGSYNEQFF.

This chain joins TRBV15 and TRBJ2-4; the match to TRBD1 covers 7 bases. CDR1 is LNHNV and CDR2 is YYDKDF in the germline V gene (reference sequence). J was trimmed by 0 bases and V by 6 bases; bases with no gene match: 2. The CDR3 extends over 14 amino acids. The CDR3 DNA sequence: TGTGCCACCAGTCGGGACAGAGCCAAAAACATTCAGTACTTC. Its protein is CATSRDRAKNIQYF.

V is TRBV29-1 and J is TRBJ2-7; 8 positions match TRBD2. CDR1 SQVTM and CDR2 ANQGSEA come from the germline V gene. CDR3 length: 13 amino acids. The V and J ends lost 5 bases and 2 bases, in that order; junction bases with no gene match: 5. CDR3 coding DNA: TGCAGCGTTCCGGGACTAGTCCCCTACGAGCAGTACTTC. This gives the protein CSVPGLVPYEQYF.

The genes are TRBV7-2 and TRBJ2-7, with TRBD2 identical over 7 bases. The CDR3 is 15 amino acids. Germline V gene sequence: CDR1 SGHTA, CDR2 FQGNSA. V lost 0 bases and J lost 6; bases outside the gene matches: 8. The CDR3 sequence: CASSLARAPGGEQYF. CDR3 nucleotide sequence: TGTGCCAGCAGCTTAGCCCGGGCCCCGGGAGGCGAGCAGTACTTC.

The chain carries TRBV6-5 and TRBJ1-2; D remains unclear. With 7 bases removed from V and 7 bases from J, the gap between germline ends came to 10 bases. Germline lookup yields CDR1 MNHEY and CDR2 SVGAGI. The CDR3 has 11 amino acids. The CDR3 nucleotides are TGTGCCAGCACATCTGAGGGTGGCTACACCTTC. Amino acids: CASTSEGGYTF.

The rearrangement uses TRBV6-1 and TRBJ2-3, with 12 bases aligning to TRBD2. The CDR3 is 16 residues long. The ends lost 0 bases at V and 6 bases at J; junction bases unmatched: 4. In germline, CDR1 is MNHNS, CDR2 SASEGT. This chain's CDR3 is CASSEAPSGRGDTQYF. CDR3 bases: TGTGCCAGCAGTGAAGCGCCTAGCGGGAGGGGGGATACGCAGTATTTT.

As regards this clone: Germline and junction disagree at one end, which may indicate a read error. The CDR3, as DNA: TGTGCCAGCTCAGAAACCACCCGACAGGGGCAGAACATTGAAGCTTTCTTT. Its translation: CASSETTRQGQNIEAFF. The V gene is TRBV18, the J gene TRBJ1-1, with 8 bases lining up with TRBD1. CDR3 size: 17 residues. The germline CDR1 and CDR2 sequences are KGHSH and LQKENI.